Listed here is a single TCR beta chain. The antigen is unknown. Some clones are missing from TCRdb's copy, which holds only in-frame ones; the method was immunoSEQ multiplex PCR. The table lists roughly 130,000 clones, about 90% of them singletons. This specimen belongs to a study of graft-versus-host responses after intestinal transplantation. About the study: Multivisceral, liver-intestinal, or isolated intestinal transplants were performed in recipients. Once they had received anti-thymocyte globulin induction, all recipients took tacrolimus and steroids for around 3 years.

CDR3 length: 15 amino acids. CDR1 and CDR2 from the germline V gene are SGHTA and FQGNSA. V was clipped by 6 bases and J by 4 bases; unmatched bases: 6. The study, taken as a whole, reports: Recipient marrow held GvH clones, some first seen in ileum or blood.

This TCR derives from a human donor who received an intestinal transplant. The chain recombines TRBV7-2 with TRBJ2-1, with TRBD1 identical over 10 bases. Sequencing used unstimulated CD4+ T cells sorted from spleen or lymph node cells, obtained before intestinal transplant. CDR3 residues: CASSRDRGSYNEQFF. CDR3 bases: TGTGCCAGCAGTCGGGACAGGGGATCGTACAATGAGCAGTTCTTC.